This TCR beta chain was identified during a study of blood T cells in healthy people across ages. Trimming removed 3 bases from V and 0 bases from J; junction bases left unmatched: 5. This CDR3 comprises 17 residues. Germline V gene data show CDR1 as MDHEN and CDR2 as SYDVKM. It was with a sample-barcoded 5' primer and a J-beta primer mix that a second PCR of about 7 to 12 cycles was run. Every cDNA was tagged by a template-switch adaptor with 12 random nucleotides. MiXCR was run by TCRdb on the 5' RACE reads, yielding one entry per CDR3 protein. The repertoire holds roughly 730,000 distinct CDR3 sequences, around three fifths seen once, with under 30% in the top ten. Healthy individuals of Caucasian origin from Russia, aged roughly 6 to 95, served as donors. Isolation yielded PBMCs, at least 6 million per sample, in every case. Worth noting for this clonotype: Its antigen is as yet unknown.

Study-wide findings and caveats: A roughly linear age-dependent decrease characterized TCR beta diversity per million T cells.

The chain employs TRBV28 and TRBJ2-1; 10 positions agree with TRBD2. This receptor was taken from a man aged 40-50 years in good health. Sequenced material: blood. CDR3 in amino acids: CASSLSASGSSYNEQFF. In DNA, the CDR3 is TGTGCCAGCAGTTTGTCGGCTAGCGGGAGCTCCTACAATGAGCAGTTCTTC.